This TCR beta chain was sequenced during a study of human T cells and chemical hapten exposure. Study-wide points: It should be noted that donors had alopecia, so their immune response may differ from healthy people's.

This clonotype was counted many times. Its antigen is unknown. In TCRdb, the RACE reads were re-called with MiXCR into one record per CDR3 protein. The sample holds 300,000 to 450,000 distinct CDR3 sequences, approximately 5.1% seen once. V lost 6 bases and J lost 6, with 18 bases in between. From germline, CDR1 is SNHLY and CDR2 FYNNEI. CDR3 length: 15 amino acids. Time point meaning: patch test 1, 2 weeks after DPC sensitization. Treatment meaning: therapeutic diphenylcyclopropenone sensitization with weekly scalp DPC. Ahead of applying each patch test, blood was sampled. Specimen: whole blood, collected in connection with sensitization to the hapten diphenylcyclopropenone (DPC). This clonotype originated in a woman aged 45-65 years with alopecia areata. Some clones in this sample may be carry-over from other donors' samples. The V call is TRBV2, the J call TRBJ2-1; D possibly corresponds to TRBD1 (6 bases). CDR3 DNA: TGTGCCAGCAGGACAGGAACGGTCCTAGGCAATGAGCAGTTCTTC. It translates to CASRTGTVLGNEQFF.